The clone carrying this T cell receptor (beta chain) was counted many times. Its antigen remains unknown. This record belongs to a study of early T cells in non-severe SARS-CoV-2 infection. Unique molecular identifier tags were affixed to discrete cDNA molecules. In TCRdb, the 5' RACE reads were re-called with MiXCR into one record per CDR3 protein. The data hold about 25,000 distinct CDR3 sequences, with 4.4% observed a single time. Points from the study as a whole: The VDJdb matching leaned toward anti-spike CD8 responses and overlooked private and CD4 specificities.

In germline, CDR1 is LGHDT, CDR2 YNNKEL (reference sequence). CDR3 length equals 17 residues. With V trimmed by 4 bases and J by 7 bases, 13 bases remained unmatched. The TCR sequence derives from an adult who was a healthcare worker with PCR-confirmed SARS-CoV-2 infection or an uninfected control (not recorded which). This rearrangement joins TRBV3-1 to TRBJ2-1, with 10 bases fitting TRBD2. The specimen sequenced was whole blood. The DNA for the CDR3 is TGTGCCAGCAGCCCTCCCCGGGGACTAGCGCTCAAGAATGAGCAGTTCTTC. Amino acid sequence: CASSPPRGLALKNEQFF.